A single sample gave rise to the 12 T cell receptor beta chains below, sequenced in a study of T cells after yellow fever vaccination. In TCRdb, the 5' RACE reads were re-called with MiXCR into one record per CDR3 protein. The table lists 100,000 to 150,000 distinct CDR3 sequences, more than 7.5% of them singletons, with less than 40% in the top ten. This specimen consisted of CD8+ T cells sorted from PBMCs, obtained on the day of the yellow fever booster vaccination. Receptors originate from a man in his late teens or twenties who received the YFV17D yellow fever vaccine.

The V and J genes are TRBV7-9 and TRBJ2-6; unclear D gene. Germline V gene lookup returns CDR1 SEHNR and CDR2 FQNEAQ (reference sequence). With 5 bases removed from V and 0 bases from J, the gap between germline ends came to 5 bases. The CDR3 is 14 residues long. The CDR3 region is CASSATSGANVLTF. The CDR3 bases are TGTGCCAGCAGCGCGACCTCTGGGGCCAACGTCCTGACTTTC.

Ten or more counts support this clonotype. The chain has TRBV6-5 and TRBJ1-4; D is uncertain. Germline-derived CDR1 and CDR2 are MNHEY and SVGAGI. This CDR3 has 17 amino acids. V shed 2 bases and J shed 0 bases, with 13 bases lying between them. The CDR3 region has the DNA TGTGCCAGCAGTTACGGGAACCGGGCCCCAACTAATGAAAAACTGTTTTTT. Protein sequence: CASSYGNRAPTNEKLFF.

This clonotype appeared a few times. This chain's CDR3 is CATSRETGRLVNTEAFF. The CDR3 nucleotides read TGTGCCACCAGCAGAGAGACAGGGAGGTTAGTGAACACTGAAGCTTTCTTT. This rearrangement joins TRBV15 to TRBJ1-1; 7 bases line up with TRBD1. Germline-derived CDR1 and CDR2 are LNHNV and YYDKDF (reference sequence). This CDR3 comprises 17 residues. Trimming cost V 0 bases and J 0 bases; bases outside gene matches: 7.

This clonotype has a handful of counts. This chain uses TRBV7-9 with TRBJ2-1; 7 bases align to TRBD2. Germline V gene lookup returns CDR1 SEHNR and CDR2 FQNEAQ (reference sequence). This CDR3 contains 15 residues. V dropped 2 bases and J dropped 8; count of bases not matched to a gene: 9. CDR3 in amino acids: CASSLPLAALDEQFF. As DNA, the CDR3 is TGTGCCAGCAGCTTACCCCTAGCGGCTCTCGATGAGCAGTTCTTC.

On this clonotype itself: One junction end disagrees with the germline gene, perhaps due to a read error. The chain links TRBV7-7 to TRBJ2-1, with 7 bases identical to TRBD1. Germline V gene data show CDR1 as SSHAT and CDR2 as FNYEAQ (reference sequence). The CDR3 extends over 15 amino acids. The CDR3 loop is CASSTRQGPYNEQFF. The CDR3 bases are TGTGCTAGCAGCACCCGACAGGGTCCCTACAATGAGCAGTTCTTC. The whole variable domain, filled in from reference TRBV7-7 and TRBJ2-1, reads GAGVSQSPRYKVTKRGQDVTLRCDPISSHATLYWYQQALGQGPEFLTYFNYEAQPDKSGLPSDRFSAERPEGSISTLTIQRTEQRDSAMYRCASSTRQGPYNEQFFGPGTRLTVL.

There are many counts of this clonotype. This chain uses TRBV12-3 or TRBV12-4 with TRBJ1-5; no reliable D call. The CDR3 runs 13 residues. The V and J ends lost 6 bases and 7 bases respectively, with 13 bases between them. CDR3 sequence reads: CASSPGQTQPQHF. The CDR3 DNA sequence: TGTGCCAGCAGCCCCGGGCAGACCCAGCCCCAGCATTTT.

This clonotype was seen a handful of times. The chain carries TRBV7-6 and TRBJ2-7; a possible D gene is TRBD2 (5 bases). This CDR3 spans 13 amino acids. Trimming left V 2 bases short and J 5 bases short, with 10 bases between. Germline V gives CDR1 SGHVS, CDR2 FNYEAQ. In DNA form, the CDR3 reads TGTGCCAGCAGCTTAACCGGGAACGACGAGCAGTACGTC. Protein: CASSLTGNDEQYV.

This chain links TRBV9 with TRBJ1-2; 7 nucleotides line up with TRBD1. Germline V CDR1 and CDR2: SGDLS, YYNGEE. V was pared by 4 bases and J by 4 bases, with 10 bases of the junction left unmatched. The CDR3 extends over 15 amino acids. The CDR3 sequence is CASSPSRDSLYGYTF. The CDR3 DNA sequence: TGTGCCAGCAGCCCTTCGAGGGACAGTCTCTATGGCTACACCTTC.

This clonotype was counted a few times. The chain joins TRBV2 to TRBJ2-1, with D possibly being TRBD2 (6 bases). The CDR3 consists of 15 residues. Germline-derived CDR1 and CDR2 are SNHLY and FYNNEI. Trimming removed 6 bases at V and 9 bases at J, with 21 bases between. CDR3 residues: CASRETSGQQIEQFF. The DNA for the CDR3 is TGTGCCAGCAGGGAGACTAGTGGGCAACAAATTGAGCAGTTCTTC.

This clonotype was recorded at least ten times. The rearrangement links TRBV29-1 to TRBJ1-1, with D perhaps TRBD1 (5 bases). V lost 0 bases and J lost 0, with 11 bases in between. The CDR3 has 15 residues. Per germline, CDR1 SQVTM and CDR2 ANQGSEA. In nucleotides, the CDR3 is TGCAGCGTTGAAGATCTGGCAGGGATGAACACTGAAGCTTTCTTT. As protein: CSVEDLAGMNTEAFF. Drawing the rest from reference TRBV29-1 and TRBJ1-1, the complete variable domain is SAVISQKPSRDICQRGTSLTIQCQVDSQVTMMFWYRQQPGQSLTLIATANQGSEATYESGFVIDKFPISRPNLTFSTLTVSNMSPEDSSIYLCSVEDLAGMNTEAFFGQGTRLTVV.

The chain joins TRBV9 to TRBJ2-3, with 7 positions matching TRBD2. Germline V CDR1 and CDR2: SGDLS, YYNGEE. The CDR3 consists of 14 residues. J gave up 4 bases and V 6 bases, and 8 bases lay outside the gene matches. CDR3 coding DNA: TGTGCCAGCAACCCGGGGGGAAGAGCAGATACGCAGTATTTT. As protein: CASNPGGRADTQYF.

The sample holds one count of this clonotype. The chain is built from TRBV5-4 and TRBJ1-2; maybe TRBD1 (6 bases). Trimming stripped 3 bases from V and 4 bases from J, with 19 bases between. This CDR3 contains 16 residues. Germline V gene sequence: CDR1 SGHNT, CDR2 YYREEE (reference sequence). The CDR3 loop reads CASSSTGNRAPYGYTF. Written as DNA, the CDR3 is TGTGCCAGCAGCTCGACGGGGAACAGGGCACCCTATGGCTACACCTTC.